These T cell receptor beta chains were read from a single sample in a study of read filtering for tumor transcriptome and immune sequencing. TCRdb reprocessed the reads with MiXCR, giving one entry per CDR3 protein. Here the sample spans about 90,000 distinct CDR3 sequences, 9% to 15% being singletons. The sequenced material came from a population of CD138-negative cells sorted from bone marrow. The receptor source for this set is a donor at least 40 years old with multiple myeloma. Both conserved end residues are part of each CDR3. Fields, in order: D gene, clone size, V gene, J gene, CDR3 protein, CDR3 DNA. A D gene is named only where the DNA matches it firmly. The size of a clone is reported for some rows only, either as once, few or many, or as a class for expanded clones.

>.|many|TRBV7-9|TRBJ1-5
CASSLDWGEPQHF
TGTGCCAGCAGCTTAGATTGGGGGGAGCCCCAGCATTTT
>TRBD1|many|TRBV5-1|TRBJ1-4
CASSLSGGSQTTNEKLFF
TGCGCCAGCAGCTTATCAGGGGGTTCCCAGACGACTAATGAAAAACTGTTTTTT
>.|many|TRBV28|TRBJ1-2
CASSLGGGYGYTF
TGTGCCAGCAGTTTGGGAGGGGGCTATGGCTACACCTTC
>TRBD1|few|TRBV2|TRBJ2-5
CASSETGYQETQYF
TGTGCCAGCAGTGAGACAGGGTACCAAGAGACCCAGTACTTC
>.|.|TRBV10-3|TRBJ1-2
CAISESPNAGGGYTF
TGTGCCATCAGTGAGTCCCCAAACGCCGGAGGAGGCTACACCTTC
>.|many|TRBV29-1|TRBJ1-5
CSVRDTNQPQHF
TGCAGCGTTAGGGACACCAATCAGCCCCAGCATTTT
>.|many|TRBV5-1|TRBJ2-5
CASSITGSRLQETQYF
TGCGCCAGCAGCATTACAGGGTCGCGTCTCCAAGAGACCCAGTACTTC
>.|many|TRBV6-2/TRBV6-3|TRBJ1-6
CASSLPGVARNSPLHF
TGTGCCAGCAGTCTTCCGGGGGTTGCCCGTAATTCACCCCTCCACTTT
>.|many|TRBV20-1|TRBJ2-7
CSVPNPSYEQYF
TGCAGTGTTCCCAATCCGTCCTACGAGCAGTACTTC
>TRBD1|many|TRBV5-1|TRBJ1-5
CASSGGTGDQPQHF
TGCGCCAGCAGCGGAGGGACAGGCGATCAGCCCCAGCATTTT
>.|many|TRBV3-1|TRBJ2-3
CASSQGTDTQYF
TGTGCCAGCAGCCAGGGCACAGATACGCAGTATTTT
>.|many|TRBV20-1|TRBJ1-5
CSDEGCSNQPQHF
TGCAGTGATGAGGGGTGCAGCAATCAGCCCCAGCATTTT
>TRBD2|many|TRBV5-6|TRBJ2-1
CASSPPGLAGSSYNEQFF
TGTGCCAGCAGCCCCCCGGGACTAGCGGGAAGCTCCTACAATGAGCAGTTCTTC
>TRBD2|many|TRBV5-8|TRBJ2-3
CASSPMSGVKDTQYF
TGTGCCAGCAGCCCGATGAGCGGGGTCAAAGATACGCAGTATTTT
>.|many|TRBV12-3/TRBV12-4|TRBJ1-5
CASRNSWQPQHF
TGTGCCAGCAGAAACTCGTGGCAGCCCCAGCATTTT
>.|many|TRBV5-6|TRBJ2-7
CASSLLFGPQTYEQYF
TGTGCCAGCAGCTTGCTTTTCGGACCGCAGACCTACGAGCAGTACTTC
>TRBD1|many|TRBV5-1|TRBJ2-7
CASSFGDRDWAVEQYF
TGCGCCAGCAGCTTTGGGGACAGGGATTGGGCGGTGGAGCAGTACTTC
>TRBD2|many|TRBV9|TRBJ2-1
CASSVASGSFNEQFF
TGTGCCAGCAGCGTAGCTAGCGGGAGTTTCAATGAGCAGTTCTTC